The 3 T cell receptor beta chains reported below all come from one sample, sequenced in a study of chemoradiotherapy in HPV16-positive cancers (dated by TCRdb to the early 2020s). Libraries were constructed by the immunoSEQ multiplex PCR assay. TCRdb limited this immuneACCESS table to in-frame rearrangements with V and J called. A share of clones is missing; checked studies link under half to unresolved V genes, and the rest is unexplained. Recorded for this sample are approximately 15,000 clones; around 88% of them occurred a single time. Of the sample, around 3.7% is held by the ten largest clones. The starting material was blood, obtained from a patient who underwent chemoradiotherapy. Receptors originate from a human donor with HPV-associated anogenital cancer.

The chain recombines TRBV7-9 with TRBJ1-5; 7 bases agree with TRBD1. CDR3 length: 16 residues. The germline CDR1 and CDR2 sequences are SEHNR and FQNEAQ (reference sequence). The V segment lost 4 bases and the J segment 2 bases; nucleotides outside the gene matches: 8. The CDR3 region is CASSSPTGVGNQPQHF. CDR3 DNA: TGTGCCAGCAGCTCCCCCACAGGGGTAGGCAATCAGCCCCAGCATTTT.

The J gene is TRBJ2-7, the V gene TRBV11-1; D is undetermined. The CDR3 spans 12 residues. V was trimmed by 5 bases and J by 5 bases, leaving 10 bases between them. Germline lookup yields CDR1 SGHAT and CDR2 FQDESV (reference sequence). CDR3 nucleotide sequence: TGTGCCAGCAGCCCCTACAGTGACGAGCAGTACTTC. It codes for CASSPYSDEQYF.

The J gene is TRBJ2-3, the V gene TRBV6-5; 8 nucleotides agree with TRBD2. J lost 8 bases, V lost 4 bases, and 8 bases had no gene match. Germline CDR1 MNHEY, CDR2 SVGAGI. This CDR3 spans 14 amino acids. The CDR3 is CASSLRLGLATQYF. The DNA of the CDR3 is TGTGCCAGCAGTTTACGACTAGGACTAGCTACGCAGTATTTT.